This T cell receptor beta chain emerged from a study of vaccination effects on CD4 cells after COVID-19. Germline values: CDR1 MNHEY, CDR2 SMNVEV (reference sequence). The CDR3 loop spans 15 amino acids. V was pared by 3 bases and J by 2 bases, with 14 bases between. Method: immunoSEQ multiplex PCR; TCRdb's copy keeps in-frame clones and lacks some. The top ten hold under 20% of the sample, which has just under 30,000 clones, 60% to 75% seen once. Pools of viral peptides were used by the ViraFEST assay to expand antigen-specific CD4+ T cells ahead of sequencing. Cultured cells yielded isolated CD4+ T cells after more than nine days. Participants each got two BNT162b2 or mRNA-1273 vaccine doses. This clone was seen a few times. What it binds is not known.

The input for sequencing was CD4+ T cells from PBMCs cultured with HCoV-OC43 spike peptides, taken after COVID-19 vaccination. Subset in this sample: HCoV-OC43 spike overlapping peptide pool stimulation. The rearrangement uses TRBV27 and TRBJ2-7; tentatively, D is TRBD1 or TRBD2 (5 bases each). The clonotype comes from a human donor who received a COVID-19 vaccine. The CDR3 loop is CASSLWGNLPYEQYF. As DNA, the CDR3 is TGTGCCAGCAGTTTGTGGGGGAACCTTCCCTACGAGCAGTACTTC.